What follows are 16 T cell receptor beta chains derived from one specimen sequenced in a study of cytomegalovirus exposure and HLA in healthy donors. PCR employed 60 Vbeta and 13 Jbeta primers. Data came from immunoSEQ multiplex PCR; TCRdb stores just in-frame clones and leaves some out. This sample has roughly 260,000 clones, with approximately 85% found just once. Source material: PBMCs. These receptors all stem from a woman between 40 and 55 years old in good health and CMV-seropositive.

V is TRBV19 and J is TRBJ1-1; unclear D gene. This CDR3 comprises 15 residues. Per the germline V gene, CDR1 is LNHDA and CDR2 is SQIVND (reference sequence). V was shortened by 5 bases and J by 5 bases, with 18 bases between the two germline ends. Written as DNA, the CDR3 is TGTGCCAGTAGTGGAGTACCGGAGGCAGATACTGAAGCTTTCTTT. It encodes CASSGVPEADTEAFF.

V usage is TRBV7-8 and J usage is TRBJ2-1; 10 nucleotides line up with TRBD2. The CDR3 runs 16 residues. The J segment lost 8 bases and the V segment lost 1 base, leaving 8 bases of the junction unmatched. CDR1 and CDR2 (germline): SGHVS, FQNEAQ. This CDR3 reads CASSLGSSGSSYEQFF. The CDR3 DNA sequence: TGTGCCAGCAGCTTAGGGTCTAGCGGGAGTTCGTATGAGCAGTTCTTC.

This clone was counted a single time. The V and J genes are TRBV18 and TRBJ1-1; tentative D call: TRBD1 (6 bases). V was cut by 8 bases and J by 6 bases, with 16 bases left in between. This CDR3 spans 13 amino acids. Looked up from germline, CDR1 is KGHSH and CDR2 is LQKENI. The chain's CDR3 is CASHQTGFAEAFF. DNA for the CDR3: TGTGCCAGCCACCAAACAGGGTTCGCTGAAGCTTTCTTT.

The chain couples TRBV28 to TRBJ1-2; 8 nucleotides line up with TRBD1. This CDR3 has 15 residues. Germline assignment: CDR1 MDHEN and CDR2 SYDVKM. V shed 2 bases, J shed 3 bases, and the junction held 5 bases outside the gene matches. CDR3 sequence: CASSLQAGGYYGYTF. DNA of the CDR3: TGTGCCAGCAGTTTACAAGCAGGGGGCTACTATGGCTACACCTTC.

The rearrangement links TRBV19 to TRBJ2-1, with 11 bases aligning to TRBD2. Germline-derived CDR1 and CDR2 are LNHDA and SQIVND (reference sequence). V was pared by 5 bases and J by 9 bases, with 6 bases of the junction left unmatched. This CDR3 contains 14 residues. DNA for the CDR3: TGTGCCAGTAGTGCCCTAGCGGGAGGCTCTGAGCAGTTCTTC. This sequence encodes CASSALAGGSEQFF. Filled out from reference TRBV19 and TRBJ2-1, the complete variable domain reads DGGITQSPKYLFRKEGQNVTLSCEQNLNHDAMYWYRQDPGQGLRLIYYSQIVNDFQKGDIAEGYSVSREKKESFPLTVTSAQKNPTAFYLCASSALAGGSEQFFGPGTRLTVL.

The chain combines TRBV15 with TRBJ2-7; 12 bases are a match to TRBD2. Germline V gene data show CDR1 as LNHNV and CDR2 as YYDKDF (reference sequence). J was trimmed by 2 bases and V by 4 bases; bases with no gene match: 3. The CDR3 runs to 15 residues. The CDR3 DNA reads TGTGCCACCAGCACTGGACTAGCGGGGCCCTACGAGCAGTACTTC. It specifies CATSTGLAGPYEQYF.

The rearrangement uses TRBV19 and TRBJ2-3; 8 bases line up with TRBD2. This CDR3 has 21 residues. The ends lost 3 bases at V and 0 bases at J; junction bases unmatched: 20. The germline gives CDR1 LNHDA, CDR2 SQIVND (reference sequence). The CDR3 protein is CASSIGRAGDHVGASTDTQYF. CDR3 coding DNA: TGTGCCAGTAGTATTGGTCGAGCGGGAGATCACGTTGGGGCTAGCACAGATACGCAGTATTTT.

The rearrangement joins TRBV19 to TRBJ2-4, with 7 bases lining up with TRBD2. Germline CDR1 and CDR2: LNHDA and SQIVND (reference sequence). This CDR3 comprises 14 residues. After removal of 3 bases from V and 9 bases from J, the junction contained 8 bases not matched to a gene. The CDR3 is CASSMEGGSGIQYF. CDR3 DNA sequence: TGTGCCAGTAGTATGGAGGGCGGGAGTGGCATTCAGTACTTC.

This chain connects TRBV9 to TRBJ2-5, with TRBD2 as a possible D gene (5 bases). This CDR3 is built from 14 residues. V was trimmed by 0 bases and J by 4 bases, leaving 10 bases between them. Germline CDR1 SGDLS, CDR2 YYNGEE. CDR3 coding DNA: TGTGCCAGCAGCGTAGGGGGTAGCGTAGAGACCCAGTACTTC. Translating gives CASSVGGSVETQYF. Combining the CDR3 with reference TRBV9 and TRBJ2-5 gives the whole variable domain DSGVTQTPKHLITATGQRVTLRCSPRSGDLSVYWYQQSLDQGLQFLIQYYNGEERAKGNILERFSAQQFPDLHSELNLSSLELGDSALYFCASSVGGSVETQYFGPGTRLLVL.

This clone showed up just once. The CDR3 reads CSVGEGGELFF. CDR3 DNA: TGCAGCGTTGGTGAGGGGGGGGAGCTGTTTTTT. The chain joins TRBV29-1 to TRBJ1-3; D possibly uses TRBD1 or TRBD2 (5 bases each). The J call is in doubt because the DNA end fits TRBJ2-2 better. The CDR3 contains 11 residues. Per the germline V gene, CDR1 is SQVTM and CDR2 is ANQGSEA.

The rearrangement links TRBV9 to TRBJ2-1; TRBD1 might be the D (5 bases). Trimming cost V 0 bases and J 5 bases, with 12 bases left between them. The CDR3 covers 15 residues. Germline lookup yields CDR1 SGDLS and CDR2 YYNGEE. CDR3 sequence (DNA): TGTGCCAGCAGCGTAGGGACATTCTTCGACAATGAGCAGTTCTTC. Its protein is CASSVGTFFDNEQFF.

This clone appeared a few times. This chain uses TRBV4-3 with TRBJ1-1; D gene uncertain. Trimming took off 0 bases at V and 4 bases at J, with 6 bases between the two ends. CDR1 and CDR2 from the germline V gene are LGHNA and YSLEER. The CDR3 extends over 13 amino acids. The CDR3 spells CASSQEAGTEAFF. The CDR3 DNA is TGCGCCAGCAGCCAAGAAGCAGGCACTGAAGCTTTCTTT.

This sequence joins TRBV27 and TRBJ2-5; 9 bases line up with TRBD2. The V and J ends lost 7 bases and 5 bases, in that order; junction bases with no gene match: 11. Germline CDR1 and CDR2: MNHEY and SMNVEV (reference sequence). The CDR3 sequence is 15 residues long. The CDR3 loop is CASTAWVAGVETQYF. CDR3 sequence (DNA): TGTGCCAGCACCGCGTGGGTAGCGGGAGTTGAGACCCAGTACTTC.

The chain recombines TRBV7-8 with TRBJ2-1; 7 positions match TRBD2. The CDR3 contains 14 residues. V shed 4 bases, J shed 2 bases, and the junction held 2 bases outside the gene matches. Germline CDR1 is SGHVS and CDR2 is FQNEAQ. DNA of the CDR3: TGTGCCAGCAGCTCGGGAGGAGCCTACAATGAGCAGTTCTTC. The encoded protein is CASSSGGAYNEQFF.

This chain joins TRBV29-1 and TRBJ1-1, with no clear D. V lost 5 bases and J lost 7, with 11 bases in between. Germline V lookup: CDR1 SQVTM, CDR2 ANQGSEA. The CDR3 loop spans 11 amino acids. The CDR3 protein is CSVLGEGEAFF. As DNA, the CDR3 is TGCAGCGTTTTAGGAGAGGGTGAAGCTTTCTTT.

The rearrangement uses TRBV5-1 and TRBJ2-7; D is perhaps TRBD1 (5 bases). The CDR3 length is 13 residues. The germline V gene has CDR1 SGHRS and CDR2 YFSETQ. The V end lost 0 bases, the J end lost 6 bases, and 10 bases lay between the germline ends. The CDR3 nucleotides read TGCGCCAGCAGCTTGGGGCTAGGGGTCGAGCAGTACTTC. Its translation: CASSLGLGVEQYF.